These 18 T cell receptor delta chains came from one sample sequenced in a study of gamma-delta T cells after stem cell transplantation. TCRdb re-called the RT-PCR reads through CATT. The sample lists under 3,000 delta-chain clones, 40% to 50% seen once, with roughly 22% in the top ten. Sequences were obtained from gamma-delta T cells. All receptors come from a human donor. It is not recorded whose cells these are; they may come from a transplant donor.

The V call is TRDV2, the J call TRDJ3; 8 bases align to TRDD3. This CDR3 has 21 amino acids. Germline-derived CDR1 and CDR2 are GEAIGNYY and EKD. V lost 4 bases and J lost 0; bases outside the gene matches: 16. CDR3 amino acids: CACDTPTGGSASSWDTRQMFF. CDR3 sequence (DNA): TGTGCCTGTGATACCCCAACTGGGGGTTCTGCTAGCTCCTGGGACACCCGACAGATGTTTTTC.

Remarks on this clone: This sample includes further DNA sequences coding for the same CDR3. This chain uses TRDV2 with TRDJ1, with 13 bases lining up with TRDD3. The germline gives CDR1 GEAIGNYY, CDR2 EKD. Trimming cost V 3 bases and J 6 bases; bases outside gene matches: 9. The CDR3 covers 16 residues. CDR3 region: CACDHVLGDTPNKLIF. The DNA of the CDR3 is TGTGCCTGTGACCACGTACTGGGGGATACGCCGAATAAACTCATCTTT.

Judged by abundance, this clone is medium-sized. The V gene is TRDV2, the J gene TRDJ1; 8 nucleotides line up with TRDD3. The trim removed 1 base at V and 8 bases at J, leaving 17 bases unmatched. The CDR3 contains 17 residues. Looked up from germline, CDR1 is GEAIGNYY and CDR2 is EKD. CDR3 coding DNA: TGTGCCTGTGACACGCTGGGGGAGACCCCCCTAAAAAGGAAACTCATCTTT. Protein product: CACDTLGETPLKRKLIF.

Concerning this clone: A single base is all that separates this from a far larger clone, so a read error is likely. The chain combines TRDV2 with TRDJ1; 12 bases line up with TRDD3. The CDR3 consists of 18 residues. The V gene's germline CDR1 is GEAIGNYY and CDR2 EKD. The trim removed 0 bases at V and 0 bases at J, leaving 7 bases unmatched. The CDR3 sequence is CACDTVGLGDTDTDKLIF. In DNA form, the CDR3 reads TGTGCCTGTGACACCGTCGGACTGGGGGATACTGACACCGATAAACTCATCTTT.

With respect to this clone: Given a much more abundant clone one base away, this may be a read error. This rearrangement joins TRDV2 to TRDJ1, with 12 bases matching TRDD3. Unmatched junction bases numbered 26, after V lost 1 base and J lost 12 bases. The CDR3 has 20 residues. The V gene's germline CDR1 is GEAIGNYY and CDR2 EKD. CDR3 sequence (DNA): TGTGCCTGTGACACTCTACGGTCTGGGGGATACGATCGTGACACCGATACAGTCATCTTT. Translation: CACDTLRSGGYDRDTDTVIF.

This clone appeared a single time. The chain joins TRDV1 to TRDJ1; the D call may be TRDD2 or TRDD3 (5 bases each). Per the germline V gene, CDR1 is TSWWSYY and CDR2 is QGS. This CDR3 has 17 residues. V lost 8 bases and J 0 bases, leaving 22 bases between the germline ends. The CDR3 is CALTSDGATLNTDKLIF. The CDR3 region has the DNA TGTGCTCTTACTTCCGATGGGGCTACTTTGAACACCGATAAACTCATCTTT.

This clone was counted between two and nine times. The V gene is TRDV2, the J gene TRDJ1; 12 positions match TRDD3. The CDR3 loop spans 16 amino acids. From germline, CDR1 is GEAIGNYY and CDR2 EKD. V shed 1 base and J 0 bases; nucleotides not matched to a gene: 2. The CDR3: CACDTLGDTNTDKLIF. DNA of the CDR3: TGTGCCTGTGACACACTGGGGGATACTAACACCGATAAACTCATCTTT.

Note on this clone: With a far larger clone one base away, a read error is the likely cause. This chain connects TRDV2 to TRDJ1, with a possible D match to TRDD3 (6 bases). Per germline, CDR1 GEAIGNYY and CDR2 EKD. The CDR3 runs 17 residues. The chain's CDR3 is CACDTVGAAVGLDRLIF. The CDR3 DNA reads as TGTGCCTGTGACACCGTGGGGGCTGCGGTGGGGCTGGATAGACTCATCTTT.

As for this clone: A much larger clonotype is one base distant, so this may be a read error. Distinct nucleotide sequences in the sample also encode this CDR3. This rearrangement joins TRDV2 to TRDJ1, with 10 nucleotides matching TRDD3. J gave up 8 bases and V 3 bases, and 23 bases lay outside the gene matches. This CDR3 region has 19 residues. In germline, CDR1 is GEAIGNYY, CDR2 EKD. The CDR3 bases are TGTGCCTGTGACGCCCTATCGGACCTCCGGGGGGATACGGGCGACAAACTCATCTTT. This gives the protein CACDALSDLRGDTGDKLIF.

This chain joins TRDV2 and TRDJ1; 7 nucleotides line up with TRDD3. V was clipped by 1 base and J by 9 bases; unmatched bases: 19. Germline CDR1 and CDR2: GEAIGNYY and EKD. CDR3 length equals 17 residues. CDR3 loop: CACDTLGATPLNSELIF. The CDR3, as DNA: TGTGCCTGTGACACGCTGGGGGCGACCCCCCTAAACAGTGAACTCATCTTT.

This clone is medium-sized within its sample. A single base separates this from a much larger clone, so it may be a read error. The chain recombines TRDV2 with TRDJ1; D possibly corresponds to TRDD3 (6 bases). Germline loops: CDR1 GEAIGNYY, CDR2 EKD. The CDR3 extends over 15 amino acids. The CDR3 loop reads CACDTVGAYTDNLIF. The CDR3 DNA reads TGTGCCTGTGACACCGTGGGGGCCTACACCGATAACCTCATCTTT.

This clone was recorded once. Sequence at one end of the junction differs from germline and may be a read error. The chain couples TRDV2 to TRDJ3; 7 bases fit TRDD3. Looked up from germline, CDR1 is GEAIGNYY and CDR2 is EKD. The length of the CDR3 is 20 residues. CDR3 residues: CACDTLGATQSSCDTRQMFF. The CDR3 region has the DNA TGTGCCTGTGACACGCTGGGGGCTACCCAAAGCTCCTGTGACACCCGACAGATGTTTTTC.

This clone turned up a few times. The V call is TRDV2, the J call TRDJ3; 7 nucleotides agree with TRDD3. Trimming took 0 bases from V and 0 from J; bases not matched to a gene: 13. The CDR3 is 21 amino acids. CDR1 and CDR2 from the germline V gene are GEAIGNYY and EKD. The CDR3 DNA follows: TGTGCCTGTGACACCGTTCGGATATATGGGGGAAGCTCCTGGGACACCCGACAGATGTTTTTC. It encodes CACDTVRIYGGSSWDTRQMFF.

This clone showed up just a few times. The likely explanation is a read error, given a far larger clone one base away. Other DNA sequences of this sample code for an identical CDR3. The gene calls are TRDV2 and TRDJ1; D perhaps matches TRDD3 (5 bases). There are 15 residues in the CDR3. Germline V gene data show CDR1 as GEAIGNYY and CDR2 as EKD. This CDR3 is CACLNLLENRDKLIF. The CDR3 nucleotides are TGCGCCTGTCTAAATTTACTGGAGAACCGCGATAAACTCATCTTT.

Regarding this clone: The sample holds other DNA sequences that translate to the same CDR3. The chain carries TRDV2 and TRDJ1; TRDD3 aligns across 10 bases. Germline V gives CDR1 GEAIGNYY, CDR2 EKD. The trim removed 0 bases at V and 0 bases at J, leaving 9 bases unmatched. CDR3 length equals 18 residues. The CDR3 DNA reads as TGTGCCTGTGACACCGGGACTGGGGGATTCTACCACACCGATAAACTCATCTTT. It codes for CACDTGTGGFYHTDKLIF.

This rearrangement joins TRDV2 to TRDJ1; 10 bases match TRDD3. The CDR3 loop spans 18 amino acids. The V segment lost 0 bases and the J segment 1 base; nucleotides outside the gene matches: 10. Germline V gives CDR1 GEAIGNYY, CDR2 EKD. The CDR3 nucleotides read TGTGCCTGTGACACCGCCGACTGGGGGATTAAAGCCACCGATAAACTCATCTTT. Its translation: CACDTADWGIKATDKLIF.

This clone has a handful of counts. The chain carries TRDV2 and TRDJ1, with 13 bases matching TRDD3. V shed 5 bases and J 2 bases; nucleotides not matched to a gene: 10. This CDR3 has 17 amino acids. Germline V gene sequence: CDR1 GEAIGNYY, CDR2 EKD. The CDR3: CACGPLTGGYETDKLIF. CDR3 coding DNA: TGTGCCTGTGGTCCCCTTACTGGGGGATACGAGACCGATAAACTCATCTTT.

The chain uses TRDV2 and TRDJ1, with 13 bases that match TRDD3. Germline assignment: CDR1 GEAIGNYY and CDR2 EKD. The CDR3 is made up of 17 amino acids. V lost 1 base and J lost 3; bases outside the gene matches: 7. Written as DNA, the CDR3 is TGTGCCTGTGACACTCTAGTTACTGGGGGATACGCCGATAAACTCATCTTT. This codes for CACDTLVTGGYADKLIF.